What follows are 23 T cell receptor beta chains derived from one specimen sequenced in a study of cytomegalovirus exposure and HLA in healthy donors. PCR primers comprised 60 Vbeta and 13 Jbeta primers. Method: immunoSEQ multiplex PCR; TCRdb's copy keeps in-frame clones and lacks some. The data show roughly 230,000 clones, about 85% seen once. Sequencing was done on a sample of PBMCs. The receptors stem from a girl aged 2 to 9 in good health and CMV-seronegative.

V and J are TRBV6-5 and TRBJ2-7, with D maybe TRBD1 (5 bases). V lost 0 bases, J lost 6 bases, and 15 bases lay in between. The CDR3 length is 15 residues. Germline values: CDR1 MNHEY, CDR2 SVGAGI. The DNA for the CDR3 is TGTGCCAGCAGTTACTCCAGGGCAGGTTCGGGCGAGCAGTACTTC. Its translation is CASSYSRAGSGEQYF.

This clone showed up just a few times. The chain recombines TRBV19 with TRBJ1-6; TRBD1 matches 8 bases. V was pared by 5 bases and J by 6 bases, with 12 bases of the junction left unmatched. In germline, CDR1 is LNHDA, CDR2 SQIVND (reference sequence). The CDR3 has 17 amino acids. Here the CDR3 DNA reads TGTGCCAGTAGTCCATCTCGACAGGGGCGAAGTAATTCACCCCTCCACTTT. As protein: CASSPSRQGRSNSPLHF.

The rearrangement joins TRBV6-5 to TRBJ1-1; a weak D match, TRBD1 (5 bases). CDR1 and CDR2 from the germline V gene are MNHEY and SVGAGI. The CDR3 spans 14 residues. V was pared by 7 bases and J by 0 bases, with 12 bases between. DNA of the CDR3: TGTGCCAGCACCCGGGGGGGATTGAACACTGAAGCTTTCTTT. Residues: CASTRGGLNTEAFF.

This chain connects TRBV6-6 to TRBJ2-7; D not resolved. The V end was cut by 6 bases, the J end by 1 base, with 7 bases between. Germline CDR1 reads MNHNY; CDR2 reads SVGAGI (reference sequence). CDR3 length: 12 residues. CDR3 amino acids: CASSPISYEQYF. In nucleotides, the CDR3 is TGTGCCAGCAGCCCAATTTCCTACGAGCAGTACTTC.

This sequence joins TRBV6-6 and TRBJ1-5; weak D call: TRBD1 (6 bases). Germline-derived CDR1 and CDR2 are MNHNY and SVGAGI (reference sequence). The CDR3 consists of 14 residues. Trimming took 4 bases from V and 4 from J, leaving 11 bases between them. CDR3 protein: CASSWGGGNQPQHF. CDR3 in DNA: TGTGCCAGCAGTTGGGGAGGGGGGAATCAGCCCCAGCATTTT.

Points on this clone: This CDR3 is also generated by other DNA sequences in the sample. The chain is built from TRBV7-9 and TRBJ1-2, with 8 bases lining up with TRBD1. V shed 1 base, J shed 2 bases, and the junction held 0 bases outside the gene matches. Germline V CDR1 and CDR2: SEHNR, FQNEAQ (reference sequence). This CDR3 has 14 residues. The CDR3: CASSLGTGNYGYTF. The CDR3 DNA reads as TGTGCCAGCAGCTTAGGGACAGGGAACTATGGCTACACCTTC.

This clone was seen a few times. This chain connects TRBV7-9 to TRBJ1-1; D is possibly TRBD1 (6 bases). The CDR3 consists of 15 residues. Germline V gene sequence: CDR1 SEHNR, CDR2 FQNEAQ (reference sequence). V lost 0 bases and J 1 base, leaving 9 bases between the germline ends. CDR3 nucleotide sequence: TGTGCCAGCAGCTTAGCGGGACAAGGGAACACTGAAGCTTTCTTT. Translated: CASSLAGQGNTEAFF.

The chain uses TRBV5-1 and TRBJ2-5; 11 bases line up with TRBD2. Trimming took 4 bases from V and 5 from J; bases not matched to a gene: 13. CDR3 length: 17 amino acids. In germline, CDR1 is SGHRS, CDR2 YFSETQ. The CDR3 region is CASSLNSGGAGGETQYF. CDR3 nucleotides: TGCGCCAGCAGCCTGAATAGCGGGGGGGCCGGTGGGGAGACCCAGTACTTC. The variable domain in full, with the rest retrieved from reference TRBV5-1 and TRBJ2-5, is KAGVTQTPRYLIKTRGQQVTLSCSPISGHRSVSWYQQTPGQGLQFLFEYFSETQRNKGNFPGRFSGRQFSNSRSEMNVSTLELGDSALYLCASSLNSGGAGGETQYFGPGTRLLVL.

The CDR3: CASSIGLAGSNEQFF. The CDR3 DNA reads as TGTGCCAGCAGCATCGGACTAGCGGGGTCCAATGAGCAGTTCTTC. The genes are TRBV5-5 and TRBJ2-1, with 12 bases matching TRBD2. Germline V gives CDR1 SGHKS, CDR2 YYEKEE (reference sequence). V was pared by 4 bases and J by 6 bases, with 5 bases of the junction left unmatched. This CDR3 comprises 15 residues.

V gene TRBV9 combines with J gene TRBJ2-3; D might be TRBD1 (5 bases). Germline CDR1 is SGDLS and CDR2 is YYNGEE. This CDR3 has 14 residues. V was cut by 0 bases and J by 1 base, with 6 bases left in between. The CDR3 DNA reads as TGTGCCAGCAGCGTAGAGACAGGCACAGATACGCAGTATTTT. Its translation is CASSVETGTDTQYF.

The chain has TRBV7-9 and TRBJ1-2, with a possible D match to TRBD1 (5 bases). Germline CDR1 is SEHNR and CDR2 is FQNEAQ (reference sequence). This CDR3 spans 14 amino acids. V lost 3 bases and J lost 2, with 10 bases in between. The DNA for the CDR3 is TGTGCCAGCAGCTTCAGGGCTTTAAACTATGGCTACACCTTC. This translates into CASSFRALNYGYTF.

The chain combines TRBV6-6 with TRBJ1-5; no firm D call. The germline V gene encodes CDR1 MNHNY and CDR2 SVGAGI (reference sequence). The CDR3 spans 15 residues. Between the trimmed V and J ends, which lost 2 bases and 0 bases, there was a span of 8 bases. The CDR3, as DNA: TGTGCCAGCAGTTACGAGGTCTATAGCAATCAGCCCCAGCATTTT. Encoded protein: CASSYEVYSNQPQHF.

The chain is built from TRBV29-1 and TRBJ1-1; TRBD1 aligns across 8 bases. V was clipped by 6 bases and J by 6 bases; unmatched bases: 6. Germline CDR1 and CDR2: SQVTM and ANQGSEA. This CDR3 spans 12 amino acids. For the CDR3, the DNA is TGCAGCGTCCGCGGACAGGGCTCTGAAGCTTTCTTT. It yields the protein CSVRGQGSEAFF.

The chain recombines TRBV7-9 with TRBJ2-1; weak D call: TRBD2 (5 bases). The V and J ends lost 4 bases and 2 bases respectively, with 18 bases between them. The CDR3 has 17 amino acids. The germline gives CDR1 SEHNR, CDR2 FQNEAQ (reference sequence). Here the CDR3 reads CASSSFGLAPTYNEQFF. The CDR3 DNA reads TGTGCCAGCAGCTCGTTTGGGTTAGCGCCTACCTACAATGAGCAGTTCTTC.

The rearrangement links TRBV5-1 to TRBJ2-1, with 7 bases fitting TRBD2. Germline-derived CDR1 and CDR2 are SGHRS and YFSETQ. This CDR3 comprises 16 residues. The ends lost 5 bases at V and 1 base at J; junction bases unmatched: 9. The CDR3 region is CASRSTSVFSYNEQFF. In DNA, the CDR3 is TGCGCCAGCAGGTCTACTAGCGTATTTTCCTACAATGAGCAGTTCTTC.

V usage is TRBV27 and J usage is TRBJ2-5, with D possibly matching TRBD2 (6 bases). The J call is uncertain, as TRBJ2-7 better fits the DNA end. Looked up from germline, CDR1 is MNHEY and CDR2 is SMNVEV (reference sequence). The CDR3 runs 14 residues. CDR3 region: CASSPGLITYEQYF. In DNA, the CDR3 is TGTGCCAGCAGTCCGGGACTCATCACCTACGAGCAGTACTTC.

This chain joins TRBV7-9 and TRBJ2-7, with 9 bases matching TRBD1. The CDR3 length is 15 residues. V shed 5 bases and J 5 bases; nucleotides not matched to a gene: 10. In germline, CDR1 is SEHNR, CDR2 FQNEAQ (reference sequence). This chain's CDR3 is CASSLGGTGYDEQYF. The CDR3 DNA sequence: TGTGCCAGCAGCCTCGGAGGGACAGGGTATGACGAGCAGTACTTC.

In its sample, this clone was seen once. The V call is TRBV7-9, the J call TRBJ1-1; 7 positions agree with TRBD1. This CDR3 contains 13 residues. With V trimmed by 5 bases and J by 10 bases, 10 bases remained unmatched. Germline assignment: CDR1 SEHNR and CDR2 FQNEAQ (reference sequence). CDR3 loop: CASSPGDRVGAFF. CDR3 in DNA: TGTGCCAGCAGCCCCGGCGACAGGGTGGGAGCTTTCTTT.

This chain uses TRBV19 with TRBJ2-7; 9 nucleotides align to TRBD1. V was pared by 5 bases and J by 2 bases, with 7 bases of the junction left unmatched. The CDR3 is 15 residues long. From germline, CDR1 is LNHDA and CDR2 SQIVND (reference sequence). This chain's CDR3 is CASSVPGTGTYEQYF. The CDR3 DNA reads TGTGCCAGTAGTGTTCCCGGGACAGGGACCTACGAGCAGTACTTC.

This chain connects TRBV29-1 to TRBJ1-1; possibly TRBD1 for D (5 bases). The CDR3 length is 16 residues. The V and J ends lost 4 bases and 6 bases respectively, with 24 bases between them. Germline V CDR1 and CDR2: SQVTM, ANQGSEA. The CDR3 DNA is TGCAGCGTTGCGGGTTTTACGGGGGGGAGGGATCCTGAAGCTTTCTTT. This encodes CSVAGFTGGRDPEAFF.

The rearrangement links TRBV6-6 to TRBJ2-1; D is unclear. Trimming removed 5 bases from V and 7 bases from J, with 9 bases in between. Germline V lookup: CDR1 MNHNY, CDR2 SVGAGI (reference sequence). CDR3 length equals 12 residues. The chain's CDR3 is CASSTAENEQFF. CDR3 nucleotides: TGTGCCAGCAGTACCGCGGAGAATGAGCAGTTCTTC.

CDR3 sequence reads: CAWSDAGTGPAETQYF. For the CDR3, the DNA is TGTGCCTGGAGCGACGCCGGGACTGGGCCCGCGGAGACCCAGTACTTC. The V and J genes are TRBV30 and TRBJ2-5; D perhaps matches TRBD2 (6 bases). The germline V gene has CDR1 GTSNPN and CDR2 SVGIG (reference sequence). The CDR3 spans 16 residues. Trimming left V 3 bases short and J 5 bases short, with 22 bases between.

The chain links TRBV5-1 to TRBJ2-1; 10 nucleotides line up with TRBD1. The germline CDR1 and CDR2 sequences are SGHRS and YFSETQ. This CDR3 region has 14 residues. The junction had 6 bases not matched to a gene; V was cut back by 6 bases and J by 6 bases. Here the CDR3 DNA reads TGCGCCAGCAATTCCTGGACAGGGGGCAATGAGCAGTTCTTC. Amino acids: CASNSWTGGNEQFF.